This T cell receptor (beta chain) derives from a study of shared clonotypes between healthy human individuals. Study overall: CD8 memory received one plate per donor, CD8 naive two, CD4 memory three and CD4 naive three.

Germline CDR1 reads KGHSH; CDR2 reads LQKENI. The length of the CDR3 is 15 residues. J lost 6 bases, V lost 6 bases, and 12 bases had no gene match. Only in-frame clones appear in the TCRdb table, and some are missing; sequencing was by immunoSEQ multiplex PCR. The sample lists 600,000 to 700,000 clones, roughly 72% occurring once. Sequencing input: memory CD4+ T cells sorted from blood. Regarding subset: CD45RA-negative fraction. This rearrangement joins TRBV18 to TRBJ2-7; 9 bases agree with TRBD1. This TCR came from a woman aged 25 to 45 in good health. The CDR3 here is CASSRDREYLGEQYF. The DNA for the CDR3 is TGTGCCAGCTCCCGGGACAGGGAATATTTGGGCGAGCAGTACTTC.